These 6 T cell receptor beta chains originate from one sample sequenced in a study of T cell repertoires in cytomegalovirus infection. TCRdb re-called the reads with MiXCR, one entry per CDR3 protein. This sample has some 600,000 distinct CDR3 sequences; 20% to 30% occur once, and the top ten carry 7% to 9%. The sequenced sample was CD8+ T cells from PBMCs. These receptors all come from a human donor in good health (CMV status not recorded). Some clones in this sample may be carry-over from other donors' samples.

A word on this clonotype: Given a much more abundant clone one base away, this may be a read error. The V call is TRBV6-8, the J call TRBJ1-1; 11 bases line up with TRBD1. The CDR3 covers 16 residues. CDR1 is MNHGY and CDR2 is SAAAGT in the germline V gene. The CDR3 loop reads CTSTIGQGAMITEAFF. CDR3 in DNA: TGTACCAGCACCATAGGACAGGGGGCTATGATCACTGAAGCTTTCTTT.

The genes are TRBV7-9 and TRBJ2-5, with TRBD1 identical over 9 bases. The CDR3 is 15 amino acids. V shed 3 bases and J 6 bases; nucleotides not matched to a gene: 8. Germline assignment: CDR1 SEHNR and CDR2 FQNEAQ (reference sequence). CDR3 sequence (DNA): TGTGCCAGCAGCTTCCCGGGACAGGGTACCAAGACCCAGTACTTC. This sequence encodes CASSFPGQGTKTQYF.

This clonotype was found a few times. CDR3 protein: CASSSGIFDGGEQFF. Here the CDR3 DNA reads TGTGCCAGCAGCTCCGGGATATTCGATGGGGGTGAGCAGTTCTTC. V gene TRBV7-9 combines with J gene TRBJ2-1; D possibly uses TRBD1 or TRBD2 (5 bases each). CDR1 is SEHNR and CDR2 is FQNEAQ in the germline V gene (reference sequence). The CDR3 is 15 residues long. V was shortened by 4 bases and J by 9 bases, with 19 bases between the two germline ends. Complete variable domain (other parts from reference TRBV7-9 and TRBJ2-1): DTGVSQNPRHKITKRGQNVTFRCDPISEHNRLYWYRQTLGQGPEFLTYFQNEAQLEKSRLLSDRFSAERPKGSFSTLEIQRTEQGDSAMYLCASSSGIFDGGEQFFGPGTRLTVL.

The sample holds many counts of this clonotype. J is TRBJ1-1 and V is TRBV7-6; D ambiguous. The V gene lost 5 bases and the J gene lost 0 bases, with 10 bases spanning the gap. Germline lookup yields CDR1 SGHVS and CDR2 FNYEAQ. This CDR3 spans 14 amino acids. CDR3 nucleotide sequence: TGTGCCAGCAGCCCCTCTGGGATGAACACTGAAGCTTTCTTT. Amino acids: CASSPSGMNTEAFF. The full variable domain, with the rest looked up from reference TRBV7-6 and TRBJ1-1, is GAGVSQSPRYKVTKRGQDVALRCDPISGHVSLYWYRQALGQGPEFLTYFNYEAQQDKSGLPNDRFSAERPEGSISTLTIQRTEQRDSAMYRCASSPSGMNTEAFFGQGTRLTVV.

This clonotype was counted only a few times. The chain links TRBV7-3 to TRBJ2-1; perhaps TRBD2 as D (7 bases). This CDR3 comprises 15 residues. Trimming cost V 3 bases and J 10 bases, with 19 bases left between them. Germline V gene sequence: CDR1 SGHTA, CDR2 FQGTGA. Here the CDR3 reads CASSFVGGGRGEQFF. The CDR3, as DNA: TGTGCCAGCAGCTTTGTCGGCGGGGGCCGGGGCGAGCAGTTCTTC.

In regard to this clonotype: With a much larger clone just one base away, this may be a read error. V and J are TRBV7-6 and TRBJ2-5, with 7 bases identical to TRBD1. The CDR3 contains 16 residues. CDR1 and CDR2 from the germline V gene are SGHVS and FNYEAQ. CDR3 amino acids: CASSLRVGQAQETQCF. The DNA of the CDR3 is TGTGCCAGCAGCCTAAGGGTCGGACAGGCACAAGAGACCCAGTGCTTC. The entire variable domain, with the rest obtained from reference TRBV7-6 and TRBJ2-5, is as follows: GAGVSQSPRYKVTKRGQDVALRCDPISGHVSLYWYRQALGQGPEFLTYFNYEAQQDKSGLPNDRFSAERPEGSISTLTIQRTEQRDSAMYRCASSLRVGQAQETQCFGPGTRLLVL.